The following is a T cell receptor beta chain sequence with its context. This entry is derived from a study of blood T cell repertoires in COVID-19. Study-level background: From the United States, Italy and Spain came samples of acute and convalescent COVID-19. T cells, B-cell-depleted T cells, or PBMCs supplied cDNA or gDNA.

The CDR3 spans 16 residues. The germline gives CDR1 SNHLY, CDR2 FYNNEI. The V and J ends lost 5 bases and 3 bases, in that order; junction bases with no gene match: 11. In the source study's methods: Amplification of reference gene primers provided the estimated nucleated cell counts. TCRdb keeps only in-frame clones here, not all; method: immunoSEQ multiplex PCR. V, J and clone size derive from that table, while D and trimming were established from the DNA sequence. Of roughly 56,000 clones listed, approximately 84% are singletons. The rearrangement links TRBV2 to TRBJ2-7, with 9 bases identical to TRBD2. The specimen was peripheral blood. This TCR was recovered from a human donor in a cohort sampled during active COVID-19. The CDR3 region is CASSLRVGLAGYEQYF. CDR3 DNA sequence: TGTGCCAGCAGTCTCCGGGTGGGACTAGCAGGCTACGAGCAGTACTTC.